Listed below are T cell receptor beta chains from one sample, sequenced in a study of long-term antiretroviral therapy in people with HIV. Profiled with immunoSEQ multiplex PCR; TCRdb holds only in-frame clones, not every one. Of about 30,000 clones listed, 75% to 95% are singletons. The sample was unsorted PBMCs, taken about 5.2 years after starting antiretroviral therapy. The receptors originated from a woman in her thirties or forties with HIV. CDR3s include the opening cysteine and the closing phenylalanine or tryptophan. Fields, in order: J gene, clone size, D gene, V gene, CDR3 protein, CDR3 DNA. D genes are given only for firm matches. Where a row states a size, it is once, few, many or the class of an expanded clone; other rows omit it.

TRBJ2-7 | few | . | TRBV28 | CASSTGSRPYEQYF | TGTGCCAGCAGTACAGGGTCCCGTCCCTACGAGCAGTACTTC
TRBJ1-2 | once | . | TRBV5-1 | CASSLESVNYGYTF | TGCGCCAGCAGCTTGGAGTCAGTGAACTATGGCTACACCTTC
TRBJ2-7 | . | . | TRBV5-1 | CASSLEGSPDEQYF | TGCGCCAGCAGCTTGGAGGGTTCCCCAGACGAGCAGTACTTC
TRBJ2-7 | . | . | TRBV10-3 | CATQPQGYEQYF | TGTGCCACCCAGCCGCAGGGATACGAGCAGTACTTC
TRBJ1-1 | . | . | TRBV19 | CASIQQANTEAFF | TGTGCCAGTATTCAACAGGCGAACACTGAAGCTTTCTTT
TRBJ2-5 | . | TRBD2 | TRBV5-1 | CASSPRPGLAGTVAETQYF | TGCGCCAGCAGCCCCCGTCCGGGACTAGCGGGGACCGTAGCAGAGACCCAGTACTTC
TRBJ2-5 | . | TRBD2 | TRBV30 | CAWTGLAGAETQYF | TGTGCCTGGACTGGGCTAGCGGGGGCTGAGACCCAGTACTTC
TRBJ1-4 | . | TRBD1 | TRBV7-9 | CASSSGQSEKLFF | TGTGCCAGCAGCTCGGGACAGAGTGAAAAACTGTTTTTT
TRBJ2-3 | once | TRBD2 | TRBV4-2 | CASSRLESGGPRGDTQYF | TGTGCCAGCAGCCGGTTGGAGAGCGGGGGCCCCCGGGGAGATACGCAGTATTTT
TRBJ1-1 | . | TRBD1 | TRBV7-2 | CASSYIGQGETEAFF | TGTGCCAGCAGCTACATCGGACAGGGGGAGACTGAAGCTTTCTTT
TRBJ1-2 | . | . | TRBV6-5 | CASSLVGPFGGYTF | TGTGCCAGCAGTTTAGTGGGCCCTTTCGGTGGCTACACCTTC
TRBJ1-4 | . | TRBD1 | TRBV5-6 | CASSLGSGQPNEKLFF | TGTGCCAGCAGCTTGGGATCGGGACAGCCAAATGAAAAACTGTTTTTT
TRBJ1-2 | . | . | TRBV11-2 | CASSLVGGLYEGYTF | TGTGCCAGCAGCTTAGTAGGCGGGTTGTATGAAGGCTACACCTTC
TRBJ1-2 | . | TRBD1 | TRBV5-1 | CASSLTGLYGYTF | TGCGCCAGCAGCCTGACAGGGCTTTATGGCTACACCTTC
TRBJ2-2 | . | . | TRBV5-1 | CASSLGRAGTGELFF | TGCGCCAGCAGCTTGGGGCGGGCAGGCACCGGGGAGCTGTTTTTT
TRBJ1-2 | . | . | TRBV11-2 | CASSLDKWWYTF | TGTGCCAGCAGCTTAGATAAGTGGTGGTACACCTTC
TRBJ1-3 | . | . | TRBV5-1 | CASSPDGSGNTIYF | TGCGCCAGCAGCCCGGACGGGTCTGGAAACACCATATATTTT